Listed below are T cell receptor beta chains from one sample, sequenced in a study of PD-1 blockade in classical Hodgkin lymphoma. Clones were sequenced by immunoSEQ multiplex PCR, and TCRdb holds only the in-frame ones, with some missing. The sample lists roughly 90,000 clones; roughly 79% were seen once. The input for sequencing was peripheral blood mononuclear cells (PBMCs), taken before the second cycle of nivolumab. Receptor source: a human donor with classical Hodgkin lymphoma. Each CDR3 is given with its conserved first and last residue. Fields, in order: D gene, J gene, clone size, V gene, CDR3 DNA, CDR3 protein. A D gene is named only where the DNA matches it firmly. Size is stated for part of the rows, as once, few or many counts, or as a class when the clone is expanded.

NA,TRBJ2-1,NA,TRBV5-3,TGTGCCAGAAGCTTGGTGGAGCGGGCGTCACCCTACAATGAGCAGTTCTTC,CARSLVERASPYNEQFF
TRBD1,TRBJ1-4,NA,TRBV2,TGTGCCAGCAGTCGACAGGGTACTAATGAAAAACTGTTTTTT,CASSRQGTNEKLFF
TRBD1,TRBJ1-1,NA,TRBV19,TGTGCCAGTAGTAGGCATACAGGGGTTGGCACTGAAGCTTTCTTT,CASSRHTGVGTEAFF
TRBD1,TRBJ1-2,NA,TRBV6-1,TGTGCCAGCATCCCGACAGGGACATATGGCTACACCTTC,CASIPTGTYGYTF
NA,TRBJ2-2,NA,TRBV10-3,TGTGCCATCAGTGAACTGCAGGGGTCCGGGGAGCTGTTTTTT,CAISELQGSGELFF
TRBD1,TRBJ1-2,NA,TRBV4-3,TGCGCCAGCAGCCAACCGGGACAGGTCTATGGCTACACCTTC,CASSQPGQVYGYTF
NA,TRBJ2-7,NA,TRBV5-4,TGTGCCAGCAGCTTCCCGGACGGCCCCTACGAGCAGTACTTC,CASSFPDGPYEQYF
NA,TRBJ2-3,NA,TRBV19,TGTGCCAGTAGAGTCACAGATACGCAGTATTTT,CASRVTDTQYF
NA,TRBJ2-6,NA,TRBV10-3,TGTGCCTCCGGGACTGCGAAGGGGGCCAACGTCCTGACTTTC,CASGTAKGANVLTF
NA,TRBJ2-3,once,TRBV10-3,TGTGCCATCAGTGAAGGAGGAGCGCCAACAGATACGCAGTATTTT,CAISEGGAPTDTQYF
NA,TRBJ1-2,once,TRBV9,TGTGCCAGCACCCCGAGGGGGGGCGGGGGCTATGGCTACACCTTC,CASTPRGGGGYGYTF
TRBD1,TRBJ1-1,NA,TRBV7-6,TGTGCCAGCAGCGCCGACAGGGGGCGGGGTGAAGCTTTCTTT,CASSADRGRGEAFF
TRBD1,TRBJ1-4,NA,TRBV28,TGTGCCAGCAGTTTATGGCCCCGACAGGGTCATGAAAAACTGTTTTTT,CASSLWPRQGHEKLFF
NA,TRBJ2-1,once,TRBV11-2,TGTGCCAGCAAGGTCCAGGGACATAATGAGCAGTTCTTC,CASKVQGHNEQFF
NA,TRBJ1-5,NA,TRBV6-1,TGTGCCAGCTGGCAGAATTCGAACAATCAGCCCCAGCATTTT,CASWQNSNNQPQHF
TRBD2,TRBJ2-2,NA,TRBV12-5,TGTGCTAGTGGTTCTTCAGCGGGAGTTGGGACCGGGGAGCTGTTTTTT,CASGSSAGVGTGELFF
NA,TRBJ2-7,NA,TRBV9,TGTGCCAGCAGCGTAGGCGCTCAAGACTACGAGCAGTACTTC,CASSVGAQDYEQYF
NA,TRBJ2-2,NA,TRBV18,TGTGCCAGCTCTTGGACGAGTACGAACACCGGGGAGCTGTTTTTT,CASSWTSTNTGELFF
NA,TRBJ1-5,many,TRBV25-1,TGTGCCAGCAGTGAATCGGCGGGGATAGGCGGCAATCAGCCCCAGCATTTT,CASSESAGIGGNQPQHF
NA,TRBJ1-2,NA,TRBV14,TGTGCCAGCAGCCAGTGGACGGATTATGGCTACACCTTC,CASSQWTDYGYTF
NA,TRBJ1-2,NA,TRBV27,TGTGCCAGCAGTTGGAAGGGGGACGTACCTGAGGGCTACACCTTC,CASSWKGDVPEGYTF
NA,TRBJ1-5,NA,TRBV28,TGTGCCAGCCTCCGGCCCGGGTGGTCTCAGCCCCAGCATTTT,CASLRPGWSQPQHF